This section outlines one T cell receptor beta chain sequence together with its context. The data were obtained in a study of blood T cell repertoires in COVID-19. Repertoires were generated with immunoSEQ multiplex PCR, while TCRdb's copy carries only in-frame clones and drops some. The sample includes about 170,000 clones, roughly 81% of them seen just once. The ends were cut back, 3 bases at V and 2 bases at J, with 12 bases in the middle. Per the germline V gene, CDR1 is SGHKS and CDR2 is YYEKEE (reference sequence). This CDR3 region has 15 residues. The sample consisted of peripheral blood. The V gene is TRBV5-5, the J gene TRBJ1-5, with no clear D. The receptor was isolated from a woman over 75 with COVID-19, enrolled during active disease. CDR3 DNA sequence: TGTGCCAGCAGCTCCGCCGGGTTCCGCAATCAGCCCCAGCATTTT. This encodes CASSSAGFRNQPQHF.